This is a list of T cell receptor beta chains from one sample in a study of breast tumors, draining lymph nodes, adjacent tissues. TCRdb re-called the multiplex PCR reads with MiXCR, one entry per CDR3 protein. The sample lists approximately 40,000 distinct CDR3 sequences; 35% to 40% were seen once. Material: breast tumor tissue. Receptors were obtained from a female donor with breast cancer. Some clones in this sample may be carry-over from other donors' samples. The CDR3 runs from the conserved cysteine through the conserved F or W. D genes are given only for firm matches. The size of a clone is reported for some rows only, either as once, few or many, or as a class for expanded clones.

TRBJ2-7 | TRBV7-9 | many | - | TGTGCCAGCAGCTATGGACAGTTCTACGAGCAGTACTTC | CASSYGQFYEQYF
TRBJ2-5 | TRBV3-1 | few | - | TGTGCCAGCAGCCGTGGGAGTTGGGTACAAGAGACCCAGTACTTC | CASSRGSWVQETQYF
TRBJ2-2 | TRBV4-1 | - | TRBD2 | TGCGCCAGCAGCCAACCTAGCGGGAGTAGGCGGGGGAAAAGCGGGGAGCTGTTTTTT | CASSQPSGSRRGKSGELFF
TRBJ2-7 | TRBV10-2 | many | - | TGCGCCAGCAGTGAGTTGTTTGCTAGTTCTAACTACGAGCAGTACTTC | CASSELFASSNYEQYF
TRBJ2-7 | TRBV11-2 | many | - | TGTGCCAGCAGCGGCTACCTTCCCTACGAGCAGTACTTC | CASSGYLPYEQYF
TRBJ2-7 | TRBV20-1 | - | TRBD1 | TGCAGTGCGGGGACAGGGTCCTACGAGCAGTACTTC | CSAGTGSYEQYF
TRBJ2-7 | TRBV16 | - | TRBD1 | TGTGCCAGCAGCCAAAGACAGGGCACGGCGACGCAGTACTTC | CASSQRQGTATQYF
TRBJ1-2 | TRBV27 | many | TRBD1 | TGTGCCAGCAGTCACCGGGACAGGGACTATGGCTACACCTTC | CASSHRDRDYGYTF
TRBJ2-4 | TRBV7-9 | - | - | TGTGCCAGCAGCCGAGATCGGGACATTCAGTACTTC | CASSRDRDIQYF
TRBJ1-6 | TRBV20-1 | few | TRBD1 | TGCAGTGCTAGCGGAGGGACAGGGCTGATGCCCCTCCACTTT | CSASGGTGLMPLHF
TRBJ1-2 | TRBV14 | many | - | TGTGCCAGCAGCAAGGACATCTATGGCTACACCTTC | CASSKDIYGYTF
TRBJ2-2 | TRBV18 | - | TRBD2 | TGTGCCAGCTCACCAGTGGAGCTAGCGGTCACCGGGGAGCTGTTTTTT | CASSPVELAVTGELFF
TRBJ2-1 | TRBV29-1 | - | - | TGCAGCGTCCAAAAAGGACGGGGAGGTGAGCAGTTCTTC | CSVQKGRGGEQFF
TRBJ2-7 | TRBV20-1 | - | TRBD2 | TGCAGTGCTAGTGCTAGCGGGTTCACCTACGAGCAGTACTTC | CSASASGFTYEQYF